Below, 18 T cell receptor beta chains from the same sample are listed, as sequenced in a study of response to subunit inactivated influenza vaccine. In TCRdb, the RT-PCR reads were re-called with MiXCR into one record per CDR3 protein. The sample has around 480,000 distinct CDR3 sequences, 11% seen once; the top ten hold approximately 12%. Source: PBMCs from blood, taken 45 days after vaccination. The receptor set was obtained from a man aged 50 to 59 who received an inactivated influenza vaccine.

V gene TRBV29-1 combines with J gene TRBJ2-1, with no clear D. V lost 5 bases, J lost 2 bases, and 16 bases lay in between. There are 15 residues in the CDR3. Germline loops: CDR1 SQVTM, CDR2 ANQGSEA. CDR3 region: CSVLVPGAPYNEQFF. The CDR3 nucleotides read TGCAGCGTTCTCGTGCCAGGCGCTCCCTACAATGAGCAGTTCTTC.

In its sample, this clonotype was seen many times. This chain uses TRBV7-2 with TRBJ1-4; D is perhaps TRBD1 (6 bases). There are 14 residues in the CDR3. V shed 1 base and J shed 8 bases, with 11 bases lying between them. CDR1 is SGHTA, CDR2 FQGNSA, per germline. This CDR3 reads CASSLGGQGEKLFF. CDR3 nucleotide sequence: TGTGCCAGCAGCTTAGGGGGGCAAGGCGAAAAACTGTTTTTT. Full variable domain (missing parts from reference TRBV7-2 and TRBJ1-4): GAGVSQSPSNKVTEKGKDVELRCDPISGHTALYWYRQSLGQGLEFLIYFQGNSAPDKSGLPSDRFSAERTGGSVSTLTIQRTQQEDSAVYLCASSLGGQGEKLFFGSGTQLSVL.

A note on this clonotype: A much larger clone differs by one base, so this may be a read error. The chain links TRBV27 to TRBJ2-1; 15 nucleotides agree with TRBD2. Germline assignment: CDR1 MNHEY and CDR2 SMNVEV (reference sequence). The CDR3 runs to 14 residues. The trim removed 6 bases at V and 13 bases at J, leaving 7 bases unmatched. The CDR3 region is CASRGLAGGSDQFF. CDR3 coding DNA: TGTGCCAGCAGGGGACTAGCGGGAGGTAGTGATCAGTTCTTC.

V is TRBV13 and J is TRBJ1-2; no reliable D call. The CDR3 length is 11 residues. The V and J ends lost 7 bases and 2 bases respectively, with 5 bases between them. Germline values: CDR1 PRHDT, CDR2 FYEKMQ (reference sequence). The CDR3 reads CASTENYGYTF. DNA of the CDR3: TGTGCCAGCACCGAGAACTATGGCTACACCTTC.

This clonotype showed up just once. This chain connects TRBV20-1 to TRBJ2-3; 8 nucleotides align to TRBD2. This CDR3 contains 15 residues. V lost 3 bases and J lost 4; bases outside the gene matches: 9. Per the germline V gene, CDR1 is DFQATT and CDR2 is SNEGSKA (reference sequence). CDR3 in amino acids: CSASGPGGGADTQYF. As DNA, the CDR3 is TGCAGTGCTAGTGGCCCGGGAGGGGGGGCAGATACGCAGTATTTT.

In this sample, this clonotype turned up many times. V usage is TRBV6-2 or TRBV6-3 and J usage is TRBJ1-5; 8 bases fit TRBD1. Germline CDR1 is MNHEY and CDR2 is SVGEGT. V dropped 2 bases and J dropped 9; count of bases not matched to a gene: 6. The CDR3 has 14 amino acids. This chain's CDR3 is CASSYPVTGGPQHF. The CDR3 coding sequence is TGTGCCAGCAGTTACCCCGTTACAGGGGGGCCCCAGCATTTT.

This clonotype was seen repeatedly, ten times or more. The chain couples TRBV12-3 or TRBV12-4 to TRBJ1-2; 7 nucleotides align to TRBD1. The length of the CDR3 is 14 residues. The ends lost 6 bases at V and 8 bases at J; junction bases unmatched: 12. The CDR3 spells CASRRDREIRGYTF. In DNA form, the CDR3 reads TGTGCCAGCAGGCGCGACAGGGAGATAAGGGGCTACACCTTC.

This clonotype appeared a few times. The chain couples TRBV5-1 to TRBJ2-1, with 13 nucleotides matching TRBD2. CDR3 length: 15 residues. The V gene end was trimmed by 4 bases and the J gene end by 7 bases; junction bases not matched to a gene: 5. The germline gives CDR1 SGHRS, CDR2 YFSETQ. The CDR3 DNA is TGCGCCAGCAGCACAACTAGCGGGGGGGGTAATGAGCAGTTCTTC. Protein: CASSTTSGGGNEQFF.

In its sample, this clonotype was seen a few times. The chain carries TRBV14 and TRBJ2-3, with a tentative D call TRBD1 (6 bases). The CDR3 runs 16 residues. Germline CDR1 and CDR2: SGHDN and FVKESK. V lost 3 bases and J 3 bases, leaving 16 bases between the germline ends. The CDR3 DNA reads as TGTGCCAGCAGCCACGCAGGGGTTCATTGGACAGATACGCAGTATTTT. Residues: CASSHAGVHWTDTQYF.

The J gene is TRBJ2-1, the V gene TRBV29-1; D is unclear. There are 11 residues in the CDR3. Looked up from germline, CDR1 is SQVTM and CDR2 is ANQGSEA. V was clipped by 3 bases and J by 5 bases, with 5 bases between them. The CDR3 region is CSVERHNEQFF. The CDR3 DNA reads TGCAGCGTTGAGAGACACAATGAGCAGTTCTTC.

This clonotype came up a few times. The J gene is TRBJ1-2, the V gene TRBV20-1; D call uncertain. Germline V gene sequence: CDR1 DFQATT, CDR2 SNEGSKA (reference sequence). This CDR3 contains 12 residues. V shed 1 base and J shed 6 bases, with 9 bases lying between them. The CDR3 loop reads CSARGAENGYTF. The DNA for the CDR3 is TGCAGTGCTAGAGGGGCAGAGAATGGCTACACCTTC.

This clonotype has more than one count but fewer than ten. The chain has TRBV9 and TRBJ1-4, with a tentative D call TRBD1 (5 bases). The germline V gene encodes CDR1 SGDLS and CDR2 YYNGEE. V lost 3 bases and J 10 bases, leaving 13 bases between the germline ends. This CDR3 spans 13 amino acids. CDR3 nucleotide sequence: TGTGCCAGCAGCGAGGGACTTTCTGGAAAACTGTTTTTT. Translating gives CASSEGLSGKLFF.

The rearrangement uses TRBV12-3 or TRBV12-4 and TRBJ2-7, with 13 nucleotides matching TRBD2. The CDR3 is made up of 16 amino acids. V was clipped by 5 bases and J by 2 bases; unmatched bases: 6. The CDR3 DNA sequence: TGTGCCAGCAGTCGATCTGGGACTAGCGGGACCTACGAGCAGTACTTC. As protein: CASSRSGTSGTYEQYF.

This clonotype was observed many times. The chain links TRBV4-3 to TRBJ2-2; D is unclear. Trimming left V 0 bases short and J 4 bases short, with 9 bases between. Germline V gives CDR1 LGHNA, CDR2 YSLEER. The CDR3 covers 15 residues. The CDR3 protein is CASSQDGDFTGELFF. The CDR3 DNA is TGCGCCAGCAGCCAAGATGGAGACTTCACCGGGGAGCTGTTTTTT.

This clonotype was observed a handful of times. This sequence joins TRBV12-3 or TRBV12-4 and TRBJ1-2, with 8 bases that match TRBD1. This CDR3 is 14 amino acids long. J lost 8 bases, V lost 5 bases, and 10 bases had no gene match. CDR3 sequence reads: CASSEVGQGGGYTF. The CDR3, as DNA: TGTGCCAGCAGTGAAGTAGGACAGGGTGGAGGCTACACCTTC.

In its sample, this clonotype was seen a few times. The CDR3: CATRLAGGYEQYF. The CDR3 DNA follows: TGTGCCACTCGACTAGCGGGAGGCTACGAGCAGTACTTC. The V call is TRBV27, the J call TRBJ2-7; TRBD2 matches 13 bases. V was pared by 10 bases and J by 3 bases, with 3 bases of the junction left unmatched. The CDR3 loop spans 13 amino acids. Per the germline V gene, CDR1 is MNHEY and CDR2 is SMNVEV (reference sequence).

This chain links TRBV25-1 with TRBJ2-5; TRBD1 matches at 9 bases. The CDR3 runs to 17 residues. J gave up 6 bases and V 1 base, and 12 bases lay outside the gene matches. Germline V gene lookup returns CDR1 MGHDK and CDR2 SYGVNS. CDR3 sequence reads: CASSESIGQGLKQTQYF. CDR3 DNA: TGTGCCAGCAGTGAATCTATAGGACAGGGGTTAAAACAGACCCAGTACTTC.

V usage is TRBV7-6 and J usage is TRBJ2-7; 9 bases are shared with TRBD1. The V and J ends lost 5 bases and 6 bases, in that order; junction bases with no gene match: 5. Germline CDR1 is SGHVS and CDR2 is FNYEAQ. This CDR3 spans 13 amino acids. CDR3 region: CASSPGTGTEQYF. The CDR3 coding sequence is TGTGCCAGCAGCCCCGGGACAGGGACCGAGCAGTACTTC.